Described below is a single T cell receptor beta chain sequence and its context. Produced via immunoSEQ multiplex PCR; TCRdb's table is partial and in-frame only. The table includes about 82,000 clones, 85% to 95% detected once. The data stem from a study of PD-L1 blockade in urothelial cancer. At the level of the study: The median number of T cells present in blood samples was fewer than 150,000.

The TCR originated in a man aged 55 to 70 with urothelial cancer. This material consisted of PBMCs, taken around atezolizumab (anti-PD-L1) treatment.

The CDR3 protein is CASSFTDSLYGYTF. The CDR3 region has the DNA TGTGCCAGCAGCTTCACAGACAGCCTATATGGCTACACCTTC. The chain joins TRBV7-9 to TRBJ1-2; TRBD1 might be the D (5 bases). V was clipped by 3 bases and J by 5 bases, with 13 bases between them. Germline assignment: CDR1 SEHNR and CDR2 FQNEAQ (reference sequence). This CDR3 region has 14 residues.